What follows describes a single T cell receptor beta chain. Repertoires were generated with immunoSEQ multiplex PCR, while TCRdb's copy carries only in-frame clones and drops some. The sample lists about 170,000 clones; roughly 92% were seen once. V shed 8 bases and J shed 12 bases, with 17 bases lying between them. The CDR3 totals 13 residues. Looked up from germline, CDR1 is MNHEY and CDR2 is SVGEGT. The sample comes from a study of control samples from healthy donors and cancer patients. This chain connects TRBV6-2 or TRBV6-3 to TRBJ1-6, with a weak D call TRBD1 (6 bases). The source material was blood. The receptor was isolated from a woman aged 18-30 years in good health. CDR3 region: CASCPGGVKPLHF. The CDR3 DNA follows: TGTGCCAGCTGCCCCGGGGGCGTAAAACCCCTCCACTTT.